Listed below are T cell receptor beta chains from one sample, sequenced in a study of blood T cells in healthy people across ages. TCRdb recomputed calls from the 5' RACE reads with MiXCR, one row per CDR3 protein. This sample has about 940,000 distinct CDR3 sequences, with about 44% found just once. Sequenced material: blood. All receptors derive from a man aged 30 to 39 in good health. CDR3s include the opening cysteine and the closing phenylalanine or tryptophan. D genes are given only for firm matches. Clone sizes are given selectively: once, few, many, or a class where the clone is expanded.

NA	TRBJ2-1	NA	TRBV30	CAWSRVELEQFF	TGTGCCTGGAGCAGGGTCGAGCTCGAGCAGTTCTTC
NA	TRBJ1-1	NA	TRBV5-6	CASSDRAYVSLNTEAFF	TGTGCCAGCAGCGACCGGGCCTACGTCTCCCTGAACACTGAAGCTTTCTTT
few	TRBJ1-5	NA	TRBV6-5	CASSYVQGRQPQHF	TGTGCCAGCAGTTATGTTCAGGGCAGACAGCCCCAGCATTTT
many	TRBJ2-1	TRBD2	TRBV29-1	CSVHSGGPDNEQFF	TGCAGCGTCCACAGCGGGGGACCGGACAATGAGCAGTTCTTC
NA	TRBJ2-7	TRBD1	TRBV27	CASSSPGGSYEQYF	TGTGCCAGCAGTTCCCCAGGGGGCTCCTACGAGCAGTACTTC
few	TRBJ1-2	NA	TRBV15	CATSRDLGASDYTF	TGTGCCACCAGCAGAGATTTGGGGGCTTCGGACTACACCTTC
NA	TRBJ2-4	NA	TRBV20-1	CSAGDNTKNIQYF	TGCAGTGCTGGGGACAATACAAAAAACATTCAGTACTTC
NA	TRBJ2-3	NA	TRBV27	CASSLSASTDTQYF	TGTGCCAGCAGTTTATCCGCCTCCACAGATACGCAGTATTTT
NA	TRBJ1-2	NA	TRBV7-2	CAGSPRGGLGYGYTF	TGTGCCGGCAGCCCCCGGGGCGGTCTCGGCTATGGCTACACCTTC
NA	TRBJ2-6	NA	TRBV3-1	CASSQEVPSSNSGANVLTF	TGTGCCAGCAGCCAAGAAGTACCTAGCAGCAATTCTGGGGCCAACGTCCTGACTTTC
NA	TRBJ2-2	NA	TRBV5-1	CTTARAPNTGELFF	TGCACCACGGCGAGGGCCCCGAACACCGGGGAGCTGTTTTTT
few	TRBJ2-7	TRBD1	TRBV10-3	CASPDRGNTYEQYF	TGTGCCAGTCCTGACAGGGGGAATACCTACGAGCAGTACTTC
NA	TRBJ2-5	TRBD2	TRBV2	CASKDGASGGWETQYF	TGTGCCAGCAAGGATGGGGCTAGCGGGGGATGGGAGACCCAGTACTTC
NA	TRBJ2-3	NA	TRBV9	CASSLWLGERTDTQYF	TGTGCCAGCAGCCTCTGGCTGGGGGAGCGCACAGATACGCAGTATTTT
NA	TRBJ2-3	NA	TRBV6-6	CASSYRTTPLSTDTQYF	TGTGCCAGCAGTTATCGGACCACGCCACTTAGCACAGATACGCAGTATTTT
many	TRBJ2-3	TRBD1	TRBV4-2	CASSQDPTGGPDTQYF	TGTGCCAGCAGCCAGGATCCCACAGGGGGACCAGATACGCAGTATTTT
NA	TRBJ1-1	NA	TRBV7-2	CASSPRRNTEAFF	TGTGCCAGCAGCCCGCGGAGGAACACTGAAGCTTTCTTT
NA	TRBJ1-5	NA	TRBV20-1	CSARHSGSNQPQHF	TGCAGTGCTAGGCATTCGGGTAGCAATCAGCCCCAGCATTTT
few	TRBJ2-7	NA	TRBV2	CASSSPDEQYF	TGTGCCAGCAGCAGCCCGGACGAGCAGTACTTC
few	TRBJ2-3	TRBD2	TRBV28	CASSSTGGNTDTQYF	TGTGCCAGCAGTTCAACGGGGGGTAACACAGATACGCAGTATTTT
NA	TRBJ1-5	NA	TRBV20-1	CSARSADQPQHF	TGCAGTGCAAGATCTGCGGACCAGCCCCAGCATTTT
NA	TRBJ2-5	TRBD2	TRBV3-1	CASSVGLGGETQYF	TGTGCCAGCAGCGTCGGACTAGGAGGAGAGACCCAGTACTTC
few	TRBJ2-7	NA	TRBV29-1	CSVLGSWYEQYF	TGCAGCGTACTGGGTAGCTGGTACGAGCAGTACTTC
few	TRBJ2-1	NA	TRBV7-3	CASSLEPYGSSYNEQFF	TGTGCCAGCAGCTTAGAACCTTACGGGAGCTCCTACAATGAGCAGTTCTTC
few	TRBJ1-2	TRBD1	TRBV5-5	CASSSGQGTHGYTF	TGTGCCAGTAGCTCCGGACAGGGGACCCATGGCTACACCTTC
NA	TRBJ2-1	NA	TRBV6-5	CASHRGGLNNEQFF	TGTGCCAGCCACAGGGGGGGGCTAAACAATGAGCAGTTCTTC
NA	TRBJ2-5	NA	TRBV5-1	CASSSYPLGAETQYF	TGCGCCAGCAGCTCATACCCCCTCGGTGCGGAGACCCAGTACTTC
NA	TRBJ1-1	TRBD1	TRBV10-3	CAIRDRANTEAFF	TGTGCCATCAGGGACAGGGCGAACACTGAAGCTTTCTTT
few	TRBJ1-2	TRBD1	TRBV12-3/TRBV12-4	CASSVGTESGYTF	TGTGCCAGCAGTGTCGGGACAGAAAGTGGCTACACCTTC
few	TRBJ1-1	NA	TRBV12-3/TRBV12-4	CASSPGFGDTEAFF	TGTGCCAGCAGTCCAGGGTTTGGCGACACTGAAGCTTTCTTT
NA	TRBJ2-3	TRBD2	TRBV4-3	CASSQEAGGRTDTQYF	TGCGCCAGCAGCCAAGAAGCGGGGGGGCGTACAGATACGCAGTATTTT
once	TRBJ2-3	TRBD2	TRBV9	CASSSRLAGGLQYF	TGTGCCAGCAGCTCAAGACTAGCGGGGGGGCTGCAGTATTTT
NA	TRBJ1-1	TRBD1	TRBV27	CASSWGTGATEAFF	TGTGCCAGCAGTTGGGGGACAGGGGCCACTGAAGCTTTCTTT
NA	TRBJ2-6	NA	TRBV27	CATHRGGGANVLTF	TGTGCCACTCATCGGGGCGGGGGGGCCAACGTCCTGACTTTC
many	TRBJ2-7	NA	TRBV11-1	CASSLSQLPYEQYF	TGTGCCAGCAGCCTCAGCCAGCTTCCGTACGAGCAGTACTTC
NA	TRBJ2-1	TRBD2	TRBV9	CASSTGLAGEGNEQFF	TGTGCCAGCAGCACAGGACTAGCGGGGGAGGGGAATGAGCAGTTCTTC
NA	TRBJ2-7	NA	TRBV2	CASSEAEVYEQYF	TGTGCCAGCAGTGAAGCGGAGGTTTACGAGCAGTACTTC
NA	TRBJ2-5	TRBD1	TRBV5-1	CASSPIAGTGGNEQYF	TGCGCCAGCAGCCCAATCGCCGGGACAGGGGGCAATGAGCAGTACTTC
few	TRBJ2-3	NA	TRBV27	CASSRKDSILSTDTQYF	TGTGCCAGCAGTCGGAAGGACTCTATCTTGTCCACAGATACGCAGTATTTT
NA	TRBJ2-5	NA	TRBV13	CASSVGETETQYF	TGTGCCAGCAGCGTAGGGGAGACCGAGACCCAGTACTTC
many	TRBJ1-5	TRBD1	TRBV5-1	CASSPGQGQQPQHF	TGCGCCAGCAGCCCCGGACAGGGGCAACAGCCCCAGCATTTT
NA	TRBJ2-1	NA	TRBV28	CASSWGKNEQFF	TGTGCCAGCAGTTGGGGTAAAAATGAGCAGTTCTTC
NA	TRBJ2-1	TRBD2	TRBV20-1	CSADGLAGRYNEQFF	TGCAGTGCTGACGGACTAGCGGGGCGGTACAATGAGCAGTTCTTC
many	TRBJ2-1	NA	TRBV4-1	CASSQNSDEQFF	TGCGCCAGCAGCCAGAACTCAGATGAGCAGTTCTTC
few	TRBJ2-3	NA	TRBV4-2	CASSPGSGDGDTQYF	TGTGCCAGCAGCCCTGGATCAGGGGATGGAGATACGCAGTATTTT
many	TRBJ2-1	NA	TRBV20-1	CSARGDSSYNEQFF	TGCAGTGCTCGTGGGGATAGCTCCTACAATGAGCAGTTCTTC
few	TRBJ2-7	TRBD2	TRBV27	CASSLYGTSGDEQYF	TGTGCCAGCAGTTTATATGGGACTAGCGGGGACGAGCAGTACTTC
few	TRBJ2-1	NA	TRBV10-3	CAISEPLRLRQQFF	TGTGCCATCAGTGAGCCCTTAAGGCTAAGGCAGCAGTTCTTC
NA	TRBJ1-2	NA	TRBV12-3/TRBV12-4	CASSFSEGGLLGYTF	TGTGCCAGCAGTTTCAGCGAGGGAGGCCTCTTGGGCTACACCTTC
many	TRBJ2-3	TRBD1	TRBV7-2	CASSLGFYLGTGWTDTQYF	TGTGCCAGCAGCTTAGGGTTCTACCTTGGGACAGGCTGGACAGATACGCAGTATTTT
NA	TRBJ2-1	NA	TRBV27	CASTSGTVGNNEQFF	TGTGCCAGCACATCGGGTACCGTTGGGAACAATGAGCAGTTCTTC
few	TRBJ1-2	NA	TRBV3-1	CASSLGTRDYGYTF	TGTGCCAGCAGCCTAGGGACCAGAGACTATGGCTACACCTTC
few	TRBJ2-7	TRBD1	TRBV20-1	CSARDPGQGYEQYF	TGCAGTGCTAGAGACCCGGGACAGGGCTACGAGCAGTACTTC
NA	TRBJ1-2	TRBD1	TRBV2	CASSVGQGVNYGYTF	TGTGCCAGCAGTGTCGGACAGGGGGTGAACTATGGCTACACCTTC